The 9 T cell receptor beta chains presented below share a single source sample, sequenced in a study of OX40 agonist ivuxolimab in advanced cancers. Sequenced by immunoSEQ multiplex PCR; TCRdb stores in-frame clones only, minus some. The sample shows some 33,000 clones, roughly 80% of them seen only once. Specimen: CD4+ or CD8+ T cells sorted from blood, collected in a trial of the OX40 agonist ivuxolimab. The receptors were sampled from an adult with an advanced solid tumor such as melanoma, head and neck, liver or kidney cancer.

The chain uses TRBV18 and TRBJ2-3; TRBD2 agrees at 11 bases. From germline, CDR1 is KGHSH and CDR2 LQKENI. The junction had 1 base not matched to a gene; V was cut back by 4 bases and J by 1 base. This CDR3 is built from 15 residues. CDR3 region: CASSQGLAGTDTQYF. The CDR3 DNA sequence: TGTGCCAGCTCACAGGGACTAGCGGGCACAGATACGCAGTATTTT.

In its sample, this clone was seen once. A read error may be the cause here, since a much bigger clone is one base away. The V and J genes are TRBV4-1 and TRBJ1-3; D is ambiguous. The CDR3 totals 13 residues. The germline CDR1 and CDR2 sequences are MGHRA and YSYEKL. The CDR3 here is CASSQELRNTVYF. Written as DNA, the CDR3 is TGCGCCAGCAGCCAAGAACTGAGAAACACCGTATATTTT.

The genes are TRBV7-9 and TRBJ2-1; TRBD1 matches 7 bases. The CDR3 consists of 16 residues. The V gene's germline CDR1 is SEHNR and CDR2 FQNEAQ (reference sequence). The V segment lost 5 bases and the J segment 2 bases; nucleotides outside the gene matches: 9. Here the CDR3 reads CASSRTDGTAYNEQFF. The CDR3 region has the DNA TGTGCCAGCAGCCGTACCGACGGGACAGCCTACAATGAGCAGTTCTTC.

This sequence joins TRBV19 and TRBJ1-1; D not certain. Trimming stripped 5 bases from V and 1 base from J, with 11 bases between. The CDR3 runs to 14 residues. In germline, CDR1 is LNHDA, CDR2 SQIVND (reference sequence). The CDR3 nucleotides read TGTGCCAGTAGTCTGAGATTAGGGAACACTGAAGCTTTCTTT. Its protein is CASSLRLGNTEAFF.

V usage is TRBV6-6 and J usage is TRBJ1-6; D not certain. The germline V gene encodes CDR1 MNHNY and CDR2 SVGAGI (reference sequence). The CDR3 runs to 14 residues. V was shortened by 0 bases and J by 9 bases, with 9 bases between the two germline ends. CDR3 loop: CASSYSVVVSPLHF. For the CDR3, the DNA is TGTGCCAGCAGTTACTCCGTAGTGGTTTCACCCCTCCACTTT.

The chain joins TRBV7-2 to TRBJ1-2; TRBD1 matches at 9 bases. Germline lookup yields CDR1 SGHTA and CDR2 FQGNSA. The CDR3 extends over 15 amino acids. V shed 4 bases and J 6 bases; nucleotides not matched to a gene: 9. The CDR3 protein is CASSSRQGVRNGYTF. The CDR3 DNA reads TGTGCCAGCAGCTCGAGACAGGGGGTACGGAATGGCTACACCTTC.

Here the CDR3 reads CASSGSPGGDTQYF. The CDR3 bases are TGTGCCAGCAGTGGGAGCCCCGGGGGAGATACGCAGTATTTT. The V gene is TRBV6-5, the J gene TRBJ2-3; tentatively, D is TRBD2 (6 bases). V lost 5 bases and J lost 5, with 14 bases in between. The CDR3 has 14 amino acids. The germline gives CDR1 MNHEY, CDR2 SVGAGI.

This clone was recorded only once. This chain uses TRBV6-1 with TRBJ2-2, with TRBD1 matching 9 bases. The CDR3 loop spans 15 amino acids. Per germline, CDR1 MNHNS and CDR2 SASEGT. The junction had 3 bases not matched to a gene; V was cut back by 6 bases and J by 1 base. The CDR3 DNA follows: TGTGCCAGCAGGCGGACAGGGGTGAACACCGGGGAGCTGTTTTTT. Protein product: CASRRTGVNTGELFF.

The CDR3 sequence is CASSQTSDTSLYEQYF. The CDR3 DNA follows: TGCGCCAGCAGCCAGACTAGCGACACCTCGTTATACGAGCAGTACTTC. The rearrangement uses TRBV4-1 and TRBJ2-7; 8 positions agree with TRBD2. V gave up 3 bases and J gave up 4 bases; unmatched junction bases: 11. This CDR3 comprises 16 residues. Per germline, CDR1 MGHRA and CDR2 YSYEKL.